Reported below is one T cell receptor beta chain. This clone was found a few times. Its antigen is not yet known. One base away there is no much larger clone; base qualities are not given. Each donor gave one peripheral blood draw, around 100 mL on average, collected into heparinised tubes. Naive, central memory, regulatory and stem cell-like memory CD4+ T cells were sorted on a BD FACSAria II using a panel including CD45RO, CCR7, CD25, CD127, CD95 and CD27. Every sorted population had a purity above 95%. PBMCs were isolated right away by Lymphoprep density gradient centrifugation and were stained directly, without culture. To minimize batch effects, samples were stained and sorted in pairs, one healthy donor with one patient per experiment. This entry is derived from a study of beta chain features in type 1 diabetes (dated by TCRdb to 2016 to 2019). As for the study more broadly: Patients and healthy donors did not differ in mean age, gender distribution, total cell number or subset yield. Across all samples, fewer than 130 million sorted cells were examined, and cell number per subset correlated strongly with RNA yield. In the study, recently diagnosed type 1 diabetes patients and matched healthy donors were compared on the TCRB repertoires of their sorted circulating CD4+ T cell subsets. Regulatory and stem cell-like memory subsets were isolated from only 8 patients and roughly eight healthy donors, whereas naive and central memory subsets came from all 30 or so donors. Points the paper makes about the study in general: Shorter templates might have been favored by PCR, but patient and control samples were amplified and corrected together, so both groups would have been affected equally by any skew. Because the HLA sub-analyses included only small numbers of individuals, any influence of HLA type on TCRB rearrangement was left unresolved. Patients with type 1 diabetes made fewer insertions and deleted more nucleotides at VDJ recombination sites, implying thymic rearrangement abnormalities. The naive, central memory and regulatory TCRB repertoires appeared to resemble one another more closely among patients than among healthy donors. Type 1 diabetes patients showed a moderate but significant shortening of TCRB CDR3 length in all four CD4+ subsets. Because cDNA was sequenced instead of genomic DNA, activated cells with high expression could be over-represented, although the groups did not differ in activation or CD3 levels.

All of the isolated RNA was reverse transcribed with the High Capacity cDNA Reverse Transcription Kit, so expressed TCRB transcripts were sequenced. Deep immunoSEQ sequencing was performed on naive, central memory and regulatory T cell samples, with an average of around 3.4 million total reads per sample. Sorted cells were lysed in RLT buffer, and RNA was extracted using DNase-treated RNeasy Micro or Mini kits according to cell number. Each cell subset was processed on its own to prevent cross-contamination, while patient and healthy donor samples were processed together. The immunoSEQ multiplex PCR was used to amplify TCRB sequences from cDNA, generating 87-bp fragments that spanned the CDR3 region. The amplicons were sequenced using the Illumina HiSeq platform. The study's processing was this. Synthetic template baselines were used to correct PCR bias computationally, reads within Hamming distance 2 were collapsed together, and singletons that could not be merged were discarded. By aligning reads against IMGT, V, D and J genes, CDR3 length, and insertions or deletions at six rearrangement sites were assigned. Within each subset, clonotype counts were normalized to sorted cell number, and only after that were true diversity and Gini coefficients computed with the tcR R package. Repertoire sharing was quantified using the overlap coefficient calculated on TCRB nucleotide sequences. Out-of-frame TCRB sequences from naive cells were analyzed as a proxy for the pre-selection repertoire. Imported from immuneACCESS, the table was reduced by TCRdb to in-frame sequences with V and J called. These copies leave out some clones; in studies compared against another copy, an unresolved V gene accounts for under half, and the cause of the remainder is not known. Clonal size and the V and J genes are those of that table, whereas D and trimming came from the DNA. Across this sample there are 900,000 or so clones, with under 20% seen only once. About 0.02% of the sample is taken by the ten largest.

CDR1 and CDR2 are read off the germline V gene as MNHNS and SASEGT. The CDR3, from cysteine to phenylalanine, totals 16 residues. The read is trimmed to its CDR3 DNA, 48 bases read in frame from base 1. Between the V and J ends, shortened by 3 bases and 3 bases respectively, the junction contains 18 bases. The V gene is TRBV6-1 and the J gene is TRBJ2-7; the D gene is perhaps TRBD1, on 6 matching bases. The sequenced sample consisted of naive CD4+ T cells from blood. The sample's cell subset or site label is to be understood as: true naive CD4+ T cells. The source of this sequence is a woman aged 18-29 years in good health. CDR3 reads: CASSDTGFRASYEQYF. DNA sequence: TGTGCCAGCAGTGACACAGGGTTTCGTGCCAGCTACGAGCAGTACTTC.